The source of this T cell receptor beta chain is a study of OX40 agonist ivuxolimab in advanced cancers. Across the study: Dose-escalation patients' cancers were hepatocellular carcinoma, melanoma, renal cell or head and neck cancer.

The method was immunoSEQ multiplex PCR; TCRdb's version includes in-frame clones alone and lacks a portion of them. The table includes roughly 72,000 clones, roughly 89% detected once. Autoimmune disease history or systemic immunosuppression was exclusionary. The V gene's germline CDR1 is SNHLY and CDR2 FYNNEI. CDR3 length equals 15 residues. The germline V and J ends were trimmed by 6 bases and 1 base, with 15 bases remaining between them. The chain combines TRBV2 with TRBJ1-1; the D is unclear. This material consisted of CD4+ or CD8+ T cells sorted from blood, taken in a trial of the OX40 agonist ivuxolimab. This receptor was obtained from an adult with an advanced solid tumor such as melanoma, head and neck, liver or kidney cancer. The CDR3 is CASRSDGRPNTEAFF. In DNA, the CDR3 is TGTGCCAGCAGGTCGGACGGACGCCCGAACACTGAAGCTTTCTTT. The variable domain in full, completed from reference TRBV2 and TRBJ1-1, reads EPEVTQTPSHQVTQMGQEVILRCVPISNHLYFYWYRQILGQKVEFLVSFYNNEISEKSEIFDDQFSVERPDGSNFTLKIRSTKLEDSAMYFCASRSDGRPNTEAFFGQGTRLTVV.